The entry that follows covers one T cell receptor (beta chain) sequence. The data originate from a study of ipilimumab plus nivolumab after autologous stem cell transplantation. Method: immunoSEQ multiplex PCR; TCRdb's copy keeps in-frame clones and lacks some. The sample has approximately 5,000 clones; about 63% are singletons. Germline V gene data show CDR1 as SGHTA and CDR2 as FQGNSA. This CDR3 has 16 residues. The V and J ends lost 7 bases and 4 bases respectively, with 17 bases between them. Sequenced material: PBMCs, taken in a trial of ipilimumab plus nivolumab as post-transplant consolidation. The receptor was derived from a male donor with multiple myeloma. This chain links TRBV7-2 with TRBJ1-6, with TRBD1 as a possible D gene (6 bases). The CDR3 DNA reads TGTGCCAGCACCGCGGGGGGGGCCCTATATAATTCACCCCTCCACTTT. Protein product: CASTAGGALYNSPLHF.